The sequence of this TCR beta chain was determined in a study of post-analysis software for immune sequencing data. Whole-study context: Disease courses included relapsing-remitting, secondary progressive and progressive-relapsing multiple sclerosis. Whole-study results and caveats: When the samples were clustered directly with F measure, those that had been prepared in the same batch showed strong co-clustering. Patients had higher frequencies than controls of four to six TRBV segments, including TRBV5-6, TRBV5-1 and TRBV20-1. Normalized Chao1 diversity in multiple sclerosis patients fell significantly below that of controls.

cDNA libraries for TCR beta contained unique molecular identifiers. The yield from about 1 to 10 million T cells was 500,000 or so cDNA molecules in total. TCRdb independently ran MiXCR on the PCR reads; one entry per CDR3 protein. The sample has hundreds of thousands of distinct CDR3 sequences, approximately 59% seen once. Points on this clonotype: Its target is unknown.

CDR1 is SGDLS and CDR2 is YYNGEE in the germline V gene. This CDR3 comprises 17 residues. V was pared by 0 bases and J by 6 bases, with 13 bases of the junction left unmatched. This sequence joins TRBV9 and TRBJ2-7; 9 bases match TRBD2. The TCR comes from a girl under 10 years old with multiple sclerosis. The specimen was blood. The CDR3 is CASSVVTVAGVRSEQYF. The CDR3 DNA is TGTGCCAGCAGCGTAGTAACGGTAGCGGGAGTTAGAAGCGAGCAGTACTTC.